The 23 T cell receptor beta chains reported below all come from one sample, sequenced in a study of prognosis after radiotherapy for stage I lung cancer. The genomic DNA TCR beta CDR3 region underwent two rounds of multiplex PCR. Amplification in first-round PCR relied on primers specific to each TRBV and TRBJ gene. Each CDR3 protein is one row after TCRdb ran MiXCR on the multiplex PCR reads. This table has 20,000 or so distinct CDR3 sequences, about a quarter appearing once. Here the sequenced sample was PBMCs, taken before or after stereotactic body radiation therapy (not recorded which). Every receptor here comes from a donor at least 50 years old with non-small cell lung cancer.

This clonotype was counted ten times or more. The chain uses TRBV29-1 and TRBJ1-2, with 8 bases lining up with TRBD1. The CDR3 spans 12 residues. Germline CDR1 is SQVTM and CDR2 is ANQGSEA. V shed 7 bases and J 6 bases; nucleotides not matched to a gene: 7. As DNA, the CDR3 is TGCAGCGGACACAGGGGGGGTGATGGCTACACCTTC. Its translation: CSGHRGGDGYTF.

On this clonotype itself: The junction does not match germline at one end; this may be a read error. The V and J genes are TRBV6-1 and TRBJ2-3, with a tentative D call TRBD1 (5 bases). In germline, CDR1 is MNHNS, CDR2 SASEGT. The CDR3 is 14 amino acids. Here the CDR3 reads CAGRESGDTDTQYF. In DNA, the CDR3 is TGTGCCGGCAGGGAATCGGGCGACACAGATACGCAGTATTTT.

Ten or more counts support this clonotype. CDR3 loop: CASRANSYEQYF. Written as DNA, the CDR3 is TGTGCCAGCAGGGCGAACTCCTACGAGCAGTACTTC. The chain links TRBV2 to TRBJ2-7; D gene unclear. The germline V gene encodes CDR1 SNHLY and CDR2 FYNNEI. Trimming stripped 6 bases from V and 0 bases from J, with 6 bases between. The CDR3 runs to 12 residues.

Note on this clonotype: One junction end disagrees with the germline gene, perhaps due to a read error. This sequence joins TRBV9 and TRBJ2-7; D is ambiguous. CDR1 is SGDLS and CDR2 is YYNGEE in the germline V gene. There are 15 residues in the CDR3. Here the CDR3 DNA reads TGTGCCAGCAACGTAGGTTTGCGGATCTCCTACGAGCAGTACTTC. As protein: CASNVGLRISYEQYF. The full variable domain, completed using reference TRBV9 and TRBJ2-7, is DSGVTQTPKHLITATGQRVTLRCSPRSGDLSVYWYQQSLDQGLQFLIQYYNGEERAKGNILERFSAQQFPDLHSELNLSSLELGDSALYFCASNVGLRISYEQYFGPGTRLTVT.

This clonotype is judged medium-sized. The genes are TRBV13 and TRBJ1-6; D is unresolved. CDR1 is PRHDT, CDR2 FYEKMQ, per germline (reference sequence). Trimming left V 5 bases short and J 6 bases short, with 8 bases between. The CDR3 consists of 13 residues. In DNA, the CDR3 is TGTGCCAGCAGCCCCGACCCTAATTCACCCCTCCACTTT. Translation gives CASSPDPNSPLHF.

This clonotype appeared many times. The chain uses TRBV19 and TRBJ1-2, with 7 bases fitting TRBD1. Per the germline V gene, CDR1 is LNHDA and CDR2 is SQIVND (reference sequence). V trimming: 6 bases; J trimming: 5 bases; junction bases outside the gene matches: 3. This CDR3 has 12 residues. In DNA form, the CDR3 reads TGTGCCAGTAGCAGGGGGACTTATGGCTACACCTTC. Protein sequence: CASSRGTYGYTF.

This clonotype was seen many times. The chain is built from TRBV27 and TRBJ2-5; 9 bases are shared with TRBD1. The DNA end favors TRBJ2-1, so the J call may be wrong. The CDR3 is 16 residues long. Germline-derived CDR1 and CDR2 are MNHEY and SMNVEV (reference sequence). The CDR3 here is CASRNLRDRDLHEQFF. The CDR3 DNA reads TGTGCCAGCAGAAACCTCCGGGACAGGGATTTGCATGAGCAGTTCTTC.

This clonotype has a count of ten or more. V and J are TRBV6-1 and TRBJ2-1; 7 positions agree with TRBD2. After removal of 2 bases from V and 8 bases from J, the junction contained 6 bases not matched to a gene. The length of the CDR3 is 14 residues. Germline assignment: CDR1 MNHNS and CDR2 SASEGT. The CDR3 loop reads CASSEMTSFDEQFF. The CDR3 bases are TGTGCCAGCAGTGAAATGACTAGCTTCGATGAGCAGTTCTTC.

Ten or more counts support this clonotype. This rearrangement joins TRBV12-3 or TRBV12-4 to TRBJ2-7; no firm D call. The V and J ends lost 1 base and 7 bases respectively, with 8 bases between them. The CDR3 has 12 amino acids. Here the CDR3 DNA reads TGTGCCAGCAGTTTAGGGTTTGGGGAGCAGTACTTC. It codes for CASSLGFGEQYF.

As regards this clonotype: This likely reflects a read error, since a far larger clone is one base away. The chain couples TRBV20-1 to TRBJ2-1; tentative D call: TRBD1 (5 bases). The length of the CDR3 is 13 residues. Trimming left V 6 bases short and J 10 bases short, with 19 bases between. From germline, CDR1 is DFQATT and CDR2 SNEGSKA (reference sequence). The CDR3 region is CSAADNWGYEQFF. For the CDR3, the DNA is TGCAGTGCGGCCGATAATTGGGGCTACGAGCAGTTCTTC.

This clonotype was picked up a small number of times. A far more abundant clone sits one base away, making this likely a read error. The genes are TRBV6-8 and TRBJ1-2, with 8 nucleotides matching TRBD1. With 5 bases clipped from V and 4 bases from J, the junction kept 9 bases outside the gene matches. In germline, CDR1 is MNHGY, CDR2 SAAAGT. The CDR3 totals 15 residues. The CDR3 sequence: CASSKYAGGPYGYTF. CDR3 in DNA: TGTGCCAGCAGTAAATACGCAGGGGGCCCCTATGGCTACACCTTC.

Concerning this clonotype: A far larger clone is one base from this, pointing to a likely read error. V gene TRBV6-2 or TRBV6-3 combines with J gene TRBJ2-7; D may be TRBD1 or TRBD2 (7 bases each). The CDR3 is 15 residues long. Trimming left V 2 bases short and J 3 bases short, with 14 bases between. The V gene's germline CDR1 is MNHEY and CDR2 SVGEGT. CDR3 residues: CASSYRGDSYYEQYF. In DNA form, the CDR3 reads TGTGCCAGCAGTTACCGGGGGGACAGTTACTACGAGCAGTACTTC.

The sample holds one count of this clonotype. One base separates it from a far larger clone, so it is likely a read error. The chain uses TRBV6-8 and TRBJ2-1; D unresolved. The CDR3 consists of 14 residues. Germline loops: CDR1 MNHGY, CDR2 SAAAGT. V gave up 8 bases and J gave up 1 base, with 12 bases separating them. In nucleotides, the CDR3 is TGTGCCAGCCATCGGGTGAGTTCCTACAATGAGCAGTTCTTC. It codes for CASHRVSSYNEQFF.

Ten or more counts support this clonotype. J is TRBJ2-3 and V is TRBV29-1, with TRBD2 matching 8 bases. This CDR3 region has 13 residues. The ends lost 4 bases at V and 8 bases at J; junction bases unmatched: 8. Germline CDR1 is SQVTM and CDR2 is ANQGSEA. The CDR3 loop reads CSVVRSGSGTQYF. The CDR3 DNA is TGCAGCGTTGTGAGGAGCGGGAGTGGTACGCAGTATTTT.

With regard to this clonotype: It differs at one base from a far larger clone, so likely a read error. The J gene is TRBJ2-1, the V gene TRBV5-1; D remains unclear. Germline CDR1 reads SGHRS; CDR2 reads YFSETQ. V was pared by 0 bases and J by 10 bases, with 17 bases between. This CDR3 has 15 residues. The CDR3 DNA is TGCGCCAGCAGCTTGGACCCGTTACAGACCTACGAGCAGTTCTTC. Translated: CASSLDPLQTYEQFF.

This clonotype has at least ten counts. The chain joins TRBV2 to TRBJ2-1; D gene ambiguous. CDR3 length: 11 amino acids. Germline loops: CDR1 SNHLY, CDR2 FYNNEI. Trimming left V 11 bases short and J 10 bases short, with 15 bases between. The CDR3 loop is CAGRREYEQFF. CDR3 nucleotide sequence: TGTGCCGGAAGAAGGGAATACGAGCAGTTCTTC.

This clonotype was recorded at least ten times. The chain links TRBV11-3 to TRBJ2-1, with 9 bases aligning to TRBD2. The CDR3 consists of 12 residues. The V segment lost 5 bases and the J segment 9 bases; nucleotides outside the gene matches: 2. CDR1 is SGHNT and CDR2 is YENEEA in the germline V gene. The CDR3 DNA reads TGTGCCAGCAGCCGAGCGGGAGGTGAGCAGTTCTTC. Its translation: CASSRAGGEQFF.

In its sample, this clonotype was seen many times. The chain uses TRBV4-3 and TRBJ2-3; 8 bases align to TRBD2. Looked up from germline, CDR1 is LGHNA and CDR2 is YSLEER. Trimming at V came to 1 base and at J to 2 bases, leaving 5 bases not matched to a gene. The CDR3 extends over 16 amino acids. CDR3 in amino acids: CASSQVATSVTDTQYF. In DNA, the CDR3 is TGCGCCAGCAGCCAAGTCGCGACTAGCGTCACAGATACGCAGTATTTT.

Points on this clonotype: A far larger clone differs by one base, so this is likely a read error. V usage is TRBV6-4 and J usage is TRBJ2-7; D might be TRBD1 or TRBD2, each matching 5 bases. The CDR3 length is 15 residues. V was pared by 3 bases and J by 2 bases, with 14 bases between. The V gene's germline CDR1 is MRHNA and CDR2 SNTAGT. In DNA form, the CDR3 reads TGTGCCAGCAGTGAAGAGGCTAGAGGGGCCTACGAGCAGTACTTC. It is translated as CASSEEARGAYEQYF.

This clonotype has ten or more counts. The V gene is TRBV6-5, the J gene TRBJ2-7; no clear D. The V end lost 4 bases, the J end lost 1 base, and 11 bases lay between the germline ends. The CDR3 totals 14 residues. From germline, CDR1 is MNHEY and CDR2 SVGAGI. DNA of the CDR3: TGTGCCAGCAGTTCTGATTCTGTATCCTACGAGCAGTACTTC. Translated: CASSSDSVSYEQYF.

Remarks on this clonotype: A far larger clone lies a single base away; this is likely a read error. The V and J genes are TRBV6-1 and TRBJ2-5; TRBD1 might be the D (6 bases). There are 13 residues in the CDR3. Germline CDR1 MNHNS, CDR2 SASEGT. CDR3 sequence (DNA): TGTGCCAGCAGTCGAACAGGGTACAATGAGCAGATCTTC. It translates to CASSRTGYNEQIF.

This clonotype was seen at least ten times. The chain combines TRBV12-3 or TRBV12-4 with TRBJ1-1, with D perhaps matching TRBD1 (6 bases). The CDR3 sequence is 13 residues long. Trimming took 10 bases from V and 6 from J, leaving 18 bases between them. The CDR3 protein is CATSPTGYPEAFF. The CDR3 bases are TGTGCCACCTCCCCCACAGGGTATCCTGAAGCTTTCTTT.

Points on this clonotype: A far larger clone lies a single base away; this is likely a read error. The chain links TRBV6-2 or TRBV6-3 to TRBJ1-4, with 7 nucleotides matching TRBD1. CDR1 is MNHEY and CDR2 is SVGEGT in the germline V gene. V was pared by 8 bases and J by 8 bases, with 8 bases of the junction left unmatched. The CDR3 loop spans 13 amino acids. The CDR3 DNA reads TGTGCCAGCTGCGACGGGACAGTAGAAAAACTGTTTTTT. Translating it yields CASCDGTVEKLFF.